This entry lists 9 T cell receptor beta chains sequenced from one sample in a study of blood T cell repertoires in COVID-19. Some clones are missing from TCRdb's copy, which holds only in-frame ones; the method was immunoSEQ multiplex PCR. The sample has hundreds of thousands of clones; 84% are singletons. The sequenced material came from peripheral blood. These receptors were obtained from a human donor in a cohort sampled during active COVID-19.

This clone was seen a single time. The genes are TRBV7-6 and TRBJ2-5; 8 nucleotides agree with TRBD2. V was pared by 4 bases and J by 4 bases, with 5 bases of the junction left unmatched. The CDR3 extends over 14 amino acids. The germline V gene has CDR1 SGHVS and CDR2 FNYEAQ. In nucleotides, the CDR3 is TGTGCCAGCAGCTCGGGACTAGTTGGAGAGACCCAGTACTTC. Amino acid sequence: CASSSGLVGETQYF.

The chain has TRBV14 and TRBJ2-7; perhaps TRBD1 as D (5 bases). CDR3 length equals 13 residues. The V and J ends lost 3 bases and 1 base respectively, with 7 bases between them. Germline CDR1 and CDR2: SGHDN and FVKESK. The CDR3 nucleotides are TGTGCCAGCAGCCAGGACACATCCTACGAGCAGTACTTC. It yields the protein CASSQDTSYEQYF.

The rearrangement links TRBV5-8 to TRBJ2-7, with D possibly matching TRBD2 (7 bases). The CDR3 is made up of 10 amino acids. Looked up from germline, CDR1 is SGHTS and CDR2 is YDEGEE. Here the CDR3 reads CAWFYQGREV. The CDR3 DNA is TGTGCCTGGTTTTACCAGGGGAGGGAGGTC.

The chain carries TRBV6-5 and TRBJ2-1, with 7 bases fitting TRBD2. This CDR3 spans 15 amino acids. Germline-derived CDR1 and CDR2 are MNHEY and SVGAGI. V gave up 6 bases and J gave up 0 bases; unmatched junction bases: 5. The CDR3 region has the DNA TGTGCCAGCAGCGAGACTAGCCCCTCCTACAATGAGCAGTTCTTC. As protein: CASSETSPSYNEQFF.

This chain uses TRBV27 with TRBJ2-7; D gene uncertain. V was clipped by 0 bases and J by 4 bases, with 4 bases between them. The germline V gene has CDR1 MNHEY and CDR2 SMNVEV (reference sequence). This CDR3 comprises 12 residues. DNA of the CDR3: TGTGCCAGCAGTTTATCCGGGTACGAGCAGTACTTC. Translating it yields CASSLSGYEQYF.

The chain couples TRBV18 to TRBJ2-5; the D gene is possibly TRBD2 (6 bases). CDR1 and CDR2 from the germline V gene are KGHSH and LQKENI. CDR3 length equals 15 residues. Trimming stripped 3 bases from V and 5 bases from J, with 16 bases between. As DNA, the CDR3 is TGTGCCAGCTCACCGAAGCGGGCGTTGGAGGAGACCCAGTACTTC. It translates to CASSPKRALEETQYF.

V and J are TRBV19 and TRBJ2-2, with D possibly being TRBD2 (6 bases). CDR1 is LNHDA and CDR2 is SQIVND in the germline V gene (reference sequence). The CDR3 loop spans 18 amino acids. V dropped 5 bases and J dropped 1 base, with 20 bases sitting between them. CDR3 coding DNA: TGTGCCAGTAGTTTAACGGGAGCGATCATCTTGAACACCGGGGAGCTGTTTTTT. Translated: CASSLTGAIILNTGELFF.

The rearrangement links TRBV6-6 to TRBJ1-3; D is perhaps TRBD1 (6 bases). Trimming took 5 bases from V and 5 from J, leaving 13 bases between them. The germline V gene has CDR1 MNHNY and CDR2 SVGAGI (reference sequence). CDR3 length: 14 residues. DNA of the CDR3: TGTGCCAGCAGTACTGGACAGATTAGAAACACCATATATTTT. It translates to CASSTGQIRNTIYF.

The chain recombines TRBV5-3 with TRBJ2-5; 11 bases line up with TRBD2. TRBV5-3 is treated as an ORF (open reading frame) with a function not yet certain. This CDR3 comprises 19 residues. Losses at the gene ends were 0 bases for V and 0 bases for J; bases not matched to a gene: 10. CDR3 nucleotide sequence: TGTGCCAGAAGCTTGGCGGGACTAGCGGATCGAGTGTACCAAGAGACCCAGTACTTC. As protein: CARSLAGLADRVYQETQYF.